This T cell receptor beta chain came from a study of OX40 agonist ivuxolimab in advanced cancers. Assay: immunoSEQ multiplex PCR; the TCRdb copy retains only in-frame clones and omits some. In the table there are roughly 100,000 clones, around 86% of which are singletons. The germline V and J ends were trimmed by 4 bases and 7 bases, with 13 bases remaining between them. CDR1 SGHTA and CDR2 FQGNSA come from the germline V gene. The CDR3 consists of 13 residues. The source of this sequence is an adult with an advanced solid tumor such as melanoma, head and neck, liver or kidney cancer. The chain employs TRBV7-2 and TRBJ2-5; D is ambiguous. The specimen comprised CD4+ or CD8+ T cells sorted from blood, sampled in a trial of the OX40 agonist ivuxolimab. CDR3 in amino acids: CASSSGRAATQYF. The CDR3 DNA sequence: TGTGCCAGCAGCTCCGGCCGGGCCGCGACCCAGTACTTC.